Below, 4 T cell receptor beta chains from the same sample are listed, as sequenced in a study of post-analysis software for immune sequencing data. These receptors' antigens are unknown. Study-wide results and caveats: TRBV5-6, TRBV5-1 and TRBV20-1 were among several TRBV segments more frequent in patients than controls.

Built from TCR beta cDNA, the libraries had unique molecular identifiers in them. TCRdb re-analysed the PCR reads in MiXCR, keeping a single row per CDR3 protein. The data hold 650,000 to 850,000 distinct CDR3 sequences, with about 45% observed a single time. Sequencing input: blood. These receptors came from a girl aged 10-17 years with multiple sclerosis.

This clonotype came up once. The CDR3 region has the DNA TGTGCCATCAGTGATGAAGGAGCGGGAGGCTTATACAATGAGCAGTTCTTC. It translates to CAISDEGAGGLYNEQFF. V and J are TRBV10-3 and TRBJ2-1, with 9 positions matching TRBD2. CDR1 is ENHRY, CDR2 SYGVKD, per germline. V trimming: 3 bases; J trimming: 4 bases; junction bases outside the gene matches: 10. The CDR3 is made up of 17 amino acids.

The chain joins TRBV12-3 or TRBV12-4 to TRBJ2-4; D might be TRBD1 (5 bases). The J call may be wrong; the DNA end is better matched by TRBJ2-7. The CDR3 length is 16 residues. CDR3 coding DNA: TGTGCCAGCAGTTTAGGAGTGGGCGTGGGGCCCTACGAGCAGTACTTC. Amino acid sequence: CASSLGVGVGPYEQYF.

The V gene is TRBV27, the J gene TRBJ2-1; D tentatively fits TRBD1 or TRBD2 (5 bases each). The V and J ends lost 8 bases and 4 bases respectively, with 24 bases between them. CDR3 length equals 17 residues. Germline CDR1 MNHEY, CDR2 SMNVEV (reference sequence). The CDR3 DNA reads TGTGCCAGCTCAACTTGGGGGAGCGGAGTGGGGTACAATGAGCAGTTCTTC. Amino acid sequence: CASSTWGSGVGYNEQFF.

The gene calls are TRBV6-5 and TRBJ2-1, with 8 bases lining up with TRBD2. The junction had 8 bases not matched to a gene; V was cut back by 7 bases and J by 9 bases. Germline CDR1 is MNHEY and CDR2 is SVGAGI. CDR3 length: 13 residues. CDR3 protein: CASTGRSGGEQFF. As DNA, the CDR3 is TGTGCCAGCACCGGGAGAAGCGGGGGTGAGCAGTTCTTC.